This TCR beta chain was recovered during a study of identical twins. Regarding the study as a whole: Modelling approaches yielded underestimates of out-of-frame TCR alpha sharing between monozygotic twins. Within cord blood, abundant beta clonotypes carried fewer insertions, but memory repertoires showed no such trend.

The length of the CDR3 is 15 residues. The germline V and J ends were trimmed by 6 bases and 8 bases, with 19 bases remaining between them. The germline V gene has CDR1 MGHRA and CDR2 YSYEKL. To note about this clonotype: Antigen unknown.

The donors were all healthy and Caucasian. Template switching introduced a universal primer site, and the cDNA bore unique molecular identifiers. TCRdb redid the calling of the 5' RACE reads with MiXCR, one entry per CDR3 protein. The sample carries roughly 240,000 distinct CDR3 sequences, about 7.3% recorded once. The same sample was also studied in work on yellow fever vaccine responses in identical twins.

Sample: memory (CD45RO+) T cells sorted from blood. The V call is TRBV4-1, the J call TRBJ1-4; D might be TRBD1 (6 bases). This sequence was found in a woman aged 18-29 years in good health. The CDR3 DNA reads TGCGCCAGCAGTGGACAGTCACAGAGGGGAGAAAAACTGTTTTTT. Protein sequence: CASSGQSQRGEKLFF.